This T cell receptor beta chain was recorded in a study of control samples from healthy donors and cancer patients. Libraries were prepared by immunoSEQ multiplex PCR; TCRdb keeps only in-frame clonotypes and omits some of them. The sample lists about 34,000 clones; around 83% were seen once. V was shortened by 7 bases and J by 6 bases, with 11 bases between the two germline ends. This CDR3 is built from 12 residues. Germline V CDR1 and CDR2: KGHDR, SFDVKD. Source material: PBMCs. The receptor was isolated from a middle-aged woman with lung cancer. This chain links TRBV24-1 with TRBJ1-1; D gene uncertain. The DNA of the CDR3 is TGTGCCACCAGGGCGGCGGGCGCTGAAGCTTTCTTT. Encoded protein: CATRAAGAEAFF.